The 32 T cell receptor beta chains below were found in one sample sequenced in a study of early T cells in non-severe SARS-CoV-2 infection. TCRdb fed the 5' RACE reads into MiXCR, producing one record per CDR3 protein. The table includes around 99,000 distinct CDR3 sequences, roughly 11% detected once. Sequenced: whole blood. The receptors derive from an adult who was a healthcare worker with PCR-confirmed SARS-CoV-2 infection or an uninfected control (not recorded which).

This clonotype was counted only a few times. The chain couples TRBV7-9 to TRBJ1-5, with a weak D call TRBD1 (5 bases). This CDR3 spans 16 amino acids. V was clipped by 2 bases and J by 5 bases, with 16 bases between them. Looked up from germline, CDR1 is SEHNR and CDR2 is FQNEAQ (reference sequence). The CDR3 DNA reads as TGTGCCAGCAGCTTACGGGTAGGAGGGGTTGATCAGCCCCAGCATTTT. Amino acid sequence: CASSLRVGGVDQPQHF.

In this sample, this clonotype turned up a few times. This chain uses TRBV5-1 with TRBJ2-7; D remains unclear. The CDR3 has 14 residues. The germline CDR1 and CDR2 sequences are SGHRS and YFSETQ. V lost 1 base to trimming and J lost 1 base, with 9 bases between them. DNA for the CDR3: TGCGCCAGCAGCTTGTCAGTGGCATCCTACGAGCAGTACTTC. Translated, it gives CASSLSVASYEQYF.

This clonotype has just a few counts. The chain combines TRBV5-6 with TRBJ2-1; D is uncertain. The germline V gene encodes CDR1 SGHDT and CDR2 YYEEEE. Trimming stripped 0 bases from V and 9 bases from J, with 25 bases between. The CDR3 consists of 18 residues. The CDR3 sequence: CASSLGPRILIFPLEQFF. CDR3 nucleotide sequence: TGTGCCAGCAGCTTGGGTCCCCGAATACTGATCTTCCCCCTTGAGCAGTTCTTC.

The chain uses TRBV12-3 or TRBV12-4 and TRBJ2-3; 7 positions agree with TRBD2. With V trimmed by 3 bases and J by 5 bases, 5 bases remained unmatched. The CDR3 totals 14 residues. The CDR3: CASSLRGREDTQYF. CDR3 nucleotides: TGTGCCAGCAGTTTGCGGGGGAGAGAAGATACGCAGTATTTT.

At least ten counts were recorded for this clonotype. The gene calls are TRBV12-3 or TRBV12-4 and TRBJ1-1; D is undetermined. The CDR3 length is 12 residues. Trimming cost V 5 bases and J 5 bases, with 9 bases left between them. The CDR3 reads CASSRFRTEAFF. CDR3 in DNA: TGTGCCAGCAGTCGGTTCCGTACTGAAGCTTTCTTT.

In nucleotides, the CDR3 is TGTGCCAGTACTAAGGACCGGTTCCAAGAGACCCAGTACTTC. This encodes CASTKDRFQETQYF. This chain links TRBV19 with TRBJ2-5; D unresolved. V was pared by 7 bases and J by 1 base, with 13 bases between. This CDR3 comprises 14 residues. Per the germline V gene, CDR1 is LNHDA and CDR2 is SQIVND (reference sequence). Full variable domain (outside the CDR3, taken from reference TRBV19 and TRBJ2-5): DGGITQSPKYLFRKEGQNVTLSCEQNLNHDAMYWYRQDPGQGLRLIYYSQIVNDFQKGDIAEGYSVSREKKESFPLTVTSAQKNPTAFYLCASTKDRFQETQYFGPGTRLLVL.

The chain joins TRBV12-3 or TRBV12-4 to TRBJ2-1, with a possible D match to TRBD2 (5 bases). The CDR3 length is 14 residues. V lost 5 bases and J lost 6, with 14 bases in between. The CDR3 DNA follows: TGTGCCAGCAGTCCACCGTCGGCGGGCAATGAGCAGTTCTTC. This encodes CASSPPSAGNEQFF.

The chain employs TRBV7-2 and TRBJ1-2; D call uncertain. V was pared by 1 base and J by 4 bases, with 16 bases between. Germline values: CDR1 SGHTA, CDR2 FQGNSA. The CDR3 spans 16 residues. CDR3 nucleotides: TGTGCCAGCAGCTTAGGTACCACTGGGTTAGGCTATGGCTACACCTTC. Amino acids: CASSLGTTGLGYGYTF.

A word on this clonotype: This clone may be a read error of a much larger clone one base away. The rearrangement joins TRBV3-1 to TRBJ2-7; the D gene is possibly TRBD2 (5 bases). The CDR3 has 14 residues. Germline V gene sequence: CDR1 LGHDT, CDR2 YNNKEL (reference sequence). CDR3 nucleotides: TGTACCAGCAGCCAAGAAAGAGGGCCTAGGGAGCAGTACTTC. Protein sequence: CTSSQERGPREQYF.

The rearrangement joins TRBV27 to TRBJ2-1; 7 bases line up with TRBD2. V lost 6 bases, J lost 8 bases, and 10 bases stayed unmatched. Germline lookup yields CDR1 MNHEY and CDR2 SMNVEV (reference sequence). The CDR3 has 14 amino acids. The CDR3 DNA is TGTGCCAGCAGCGCATTAGCGGGTCCTCATGAGCAGTTCTTC. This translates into CASSALAGPHEQFF.

This chain's CDR3 is CASSQTGTRGLEQYF. The CDR3 DNA follows: TGTGCCAGCAGCCAGACCGGGACTAGGGGACTCGAGCAGTACTTC. The chain combines TRBV4-2 with TRBJ2-7, with 8 bases identical to TRBD2. Trimming at V came to 3 bases and at J to 6 bases, leaving 10 bases not matched to a gene. The germline CDR1 and CDR2 sequences are LGHNA and YNFKEQ. The CDR3 runs to 15 residues.

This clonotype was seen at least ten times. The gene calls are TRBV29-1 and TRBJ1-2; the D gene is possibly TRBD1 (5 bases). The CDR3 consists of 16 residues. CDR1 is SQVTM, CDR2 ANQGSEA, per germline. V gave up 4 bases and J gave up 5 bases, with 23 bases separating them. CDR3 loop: CSVGSDSNGVRYGYTF. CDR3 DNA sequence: TGCAGCGTTGGTTCAGACAGTAATGGGGTGCGATATGGCTACACCTTC.

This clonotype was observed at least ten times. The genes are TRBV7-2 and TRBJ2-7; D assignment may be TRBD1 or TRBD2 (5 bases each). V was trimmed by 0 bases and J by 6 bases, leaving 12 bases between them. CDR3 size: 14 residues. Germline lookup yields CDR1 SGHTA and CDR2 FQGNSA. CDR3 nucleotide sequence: TGTGCCAGCAGCTTAGCCAGGGATGGAGGCGAGCAGTACTTC. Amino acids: CASSLARDGGEQYF.

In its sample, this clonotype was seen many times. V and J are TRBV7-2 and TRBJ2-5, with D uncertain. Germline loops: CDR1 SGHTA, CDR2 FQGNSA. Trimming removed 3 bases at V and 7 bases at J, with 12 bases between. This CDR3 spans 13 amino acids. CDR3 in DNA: TGTGCCAGCAGCTTTAGGCAAGATGGGACCCAGTACTTC. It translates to CASSFRQDGTQYF.

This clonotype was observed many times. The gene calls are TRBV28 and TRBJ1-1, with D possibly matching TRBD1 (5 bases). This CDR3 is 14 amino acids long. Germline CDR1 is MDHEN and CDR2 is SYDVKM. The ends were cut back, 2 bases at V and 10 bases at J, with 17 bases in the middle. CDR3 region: CASSLGDHRLAAFF. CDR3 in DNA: TGTGCCAGCAGTTTAGGGGACCATCGGTTGGCAGCTTTCTTT.

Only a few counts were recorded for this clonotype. The chain's CDR3 is CASRAGDEQFF. CDR3 in DNA: TGCGCCAGCCGCGCGGGGGATGAGCAGTTCTTC. The rearrangement links TRBV10-2 to TRBJ2-1, with TRBD2 matching 7 bases. This CDR3 is 11 amino acids long. Germline V lookup: CDR1 WSHSY, CDR2 SAAADI. Losses at the gene ends were 8 bases for V and 8 bases for J; bases not matched to a gene: 3.

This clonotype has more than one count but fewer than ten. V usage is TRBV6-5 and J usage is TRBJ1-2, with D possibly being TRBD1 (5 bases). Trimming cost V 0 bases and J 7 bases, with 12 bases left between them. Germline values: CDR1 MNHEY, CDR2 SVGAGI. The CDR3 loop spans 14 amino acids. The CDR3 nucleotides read TGTGCCAGCAGTTACTCGAGGGGCCGGGCTGGCTACACCTTC. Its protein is CASSYSRGRAGYTF.

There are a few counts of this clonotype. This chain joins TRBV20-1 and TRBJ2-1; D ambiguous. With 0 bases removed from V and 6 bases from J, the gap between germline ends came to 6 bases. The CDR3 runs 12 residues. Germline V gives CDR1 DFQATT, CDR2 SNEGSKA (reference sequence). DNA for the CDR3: TGCAGTGCTAGAGATTTGACCAATGAGCAGTTCTTC. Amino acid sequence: CSARDLTNEQFF.

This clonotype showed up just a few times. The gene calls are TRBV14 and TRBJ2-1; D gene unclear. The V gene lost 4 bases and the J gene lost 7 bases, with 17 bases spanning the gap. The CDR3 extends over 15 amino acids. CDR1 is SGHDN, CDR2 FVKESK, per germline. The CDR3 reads CASSRTIGFRNEQFF. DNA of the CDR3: TGTGCCAGCAGCCGAACAATAGGGTTTCGGAATGAGCAGTTCTTC.

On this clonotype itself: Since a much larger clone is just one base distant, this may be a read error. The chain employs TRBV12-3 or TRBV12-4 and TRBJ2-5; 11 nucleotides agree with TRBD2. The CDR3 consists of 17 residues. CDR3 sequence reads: CASGFSRLAGHQETQYF. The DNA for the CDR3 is TGTGCCAGCGGTTTTTCACGACTAGCGGGGCATCAAGAGACCCAGTACTTC.

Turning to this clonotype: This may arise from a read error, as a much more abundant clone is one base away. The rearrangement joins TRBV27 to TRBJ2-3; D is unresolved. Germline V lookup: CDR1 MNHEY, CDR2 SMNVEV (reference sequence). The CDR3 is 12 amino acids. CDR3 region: CANSLNPNTQYF. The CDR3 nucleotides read TGTGCCAACAGTTTGAATCCGAATACGCAGTATTTT.

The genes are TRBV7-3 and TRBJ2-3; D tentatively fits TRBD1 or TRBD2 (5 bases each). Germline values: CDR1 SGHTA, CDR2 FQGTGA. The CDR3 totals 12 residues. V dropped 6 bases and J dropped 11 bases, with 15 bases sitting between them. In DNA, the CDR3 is TGTGCCAGCAGTCGAGCCGGGACGGAGCAGTATTTT. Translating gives CASSRAGTEQYF.

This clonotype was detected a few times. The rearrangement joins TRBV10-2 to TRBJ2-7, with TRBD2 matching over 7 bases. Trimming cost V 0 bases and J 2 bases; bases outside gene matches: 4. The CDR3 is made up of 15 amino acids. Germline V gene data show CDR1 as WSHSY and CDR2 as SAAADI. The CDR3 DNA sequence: TGCGCCAGCAGTGAGTCGGGCGGGAGCGCCTACGAGCAGTACTTC. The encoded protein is CASSESGGSAYEQYF.

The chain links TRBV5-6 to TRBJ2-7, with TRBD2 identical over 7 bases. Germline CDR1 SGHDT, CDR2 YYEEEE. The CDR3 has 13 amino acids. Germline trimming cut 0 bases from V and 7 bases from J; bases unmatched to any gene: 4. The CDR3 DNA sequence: TGTGCCAGCAGCTTGGGACTAGCTCGAGAGCAGTACTTC. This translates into CASSLGLAREQYF.

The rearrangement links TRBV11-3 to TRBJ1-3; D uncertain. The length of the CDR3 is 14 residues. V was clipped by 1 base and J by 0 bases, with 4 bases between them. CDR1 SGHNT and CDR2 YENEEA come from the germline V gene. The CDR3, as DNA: TGTGCCAGCAGCTTAGGGTCCTCTGGAAACACCATATATTTT. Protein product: CASSLGSSGNTIYF.

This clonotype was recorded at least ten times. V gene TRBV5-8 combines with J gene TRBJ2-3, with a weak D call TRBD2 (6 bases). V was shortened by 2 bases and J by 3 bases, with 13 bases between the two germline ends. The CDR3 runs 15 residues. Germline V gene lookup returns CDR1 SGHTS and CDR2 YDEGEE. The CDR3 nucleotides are TGTGCCAGCAGCTTTAGTGGCGGGGTGACAGATACGCAGTATTTT. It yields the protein CASSFSGGVTDTQYF. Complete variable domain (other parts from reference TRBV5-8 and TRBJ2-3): EAGVTQSPTHLIKTRGQQATLRCSPISGHTSVYWYQQALGLGLQFLLWYDEGEERNRGNFPPRFSGRQFPNYSSELNVNALELEDSALYLCASSFSGGVTDTQYFGPGTRLTVL.

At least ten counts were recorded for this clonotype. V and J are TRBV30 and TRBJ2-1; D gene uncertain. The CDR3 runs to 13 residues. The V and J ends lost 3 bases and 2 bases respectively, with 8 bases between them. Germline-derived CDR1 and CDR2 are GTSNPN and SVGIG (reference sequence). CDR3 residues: CAWRLSPYNEQFF. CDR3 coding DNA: TGTGCCTGGAGATTATCTCCCTACAATGAGCAGTTCTTC.

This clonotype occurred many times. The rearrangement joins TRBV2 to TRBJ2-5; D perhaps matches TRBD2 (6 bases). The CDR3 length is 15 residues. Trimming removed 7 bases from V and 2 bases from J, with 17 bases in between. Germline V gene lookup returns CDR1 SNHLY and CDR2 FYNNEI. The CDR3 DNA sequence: TGTGCCAGCAAGTGGTCGGGAGCTGATCAAGAGACCCAGTACTTC. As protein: CASKWSGADQETQYF.

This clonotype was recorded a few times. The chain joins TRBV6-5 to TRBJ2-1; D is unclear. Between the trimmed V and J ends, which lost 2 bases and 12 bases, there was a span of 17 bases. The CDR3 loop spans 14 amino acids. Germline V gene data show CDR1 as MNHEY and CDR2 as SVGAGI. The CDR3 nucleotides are TGTGCCAGCAGTTACGCCGGTGCTTTGGTCGGGCAGTTCTTC. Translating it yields CASSYAGALVGQFF.

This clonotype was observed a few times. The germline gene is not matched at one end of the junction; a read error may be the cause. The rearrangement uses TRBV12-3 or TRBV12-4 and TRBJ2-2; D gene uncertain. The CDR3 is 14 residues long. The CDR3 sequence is CASNLHENTGELFF. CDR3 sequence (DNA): TGTGCCAGCAATTTACACGAGAACACCGGGGAGCTGTTTTTT.

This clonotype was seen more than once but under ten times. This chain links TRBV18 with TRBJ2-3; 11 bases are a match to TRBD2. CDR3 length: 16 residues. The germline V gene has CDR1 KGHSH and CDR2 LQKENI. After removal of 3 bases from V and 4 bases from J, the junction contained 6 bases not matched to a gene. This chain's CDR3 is CASSPPTSGSPDTQYF. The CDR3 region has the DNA TGTGCCAGCTCACCGCCAACTAGCGGGAGCCCAGATACGCAGTATTTT.

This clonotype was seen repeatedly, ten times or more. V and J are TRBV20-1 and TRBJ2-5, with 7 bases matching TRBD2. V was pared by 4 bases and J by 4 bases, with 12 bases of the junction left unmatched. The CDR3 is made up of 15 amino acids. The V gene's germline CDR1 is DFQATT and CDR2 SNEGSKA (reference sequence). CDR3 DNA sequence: TGCAGTGCTAAGGAGTGGGAGGGCCTTTCAGAGACCCAGTACTTC. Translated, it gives CSAKEWEGLSETQYF.